Sequencing of this T cell receptor (beta chain) was carried out in a study of blood T cell repertoires in COVID-19. Whole-study context: PBMCs, B-cell-depleted T cells, or T cells were the source of the cDNA or gDNA that made up the material.

Repertoires were generated with immunoSEQ multiplex PCR, while TCRdb's copy carries only in-frame clones and drops some. The table has 250,000 to 300,000 clones, approximately 86% seen once. Germline V gives CDR1 LNHDA, CDR2 SQIVND (reference sequence). With 6 bases removed from V and 0 bases from J, the gap between germline ends came to 20 bases. The CDR3 length is 18 residues. The sequence was collected from a woman between 55 and 75 years old with COVID-19, enrolled during active disease. The V call is TRBV19, the J call TRBJ2-2; D perhaps matches TRBD2 (6 bases). The sequencing sample was made of peripheral blood. The DNA for the CDR3 is TGTGCCAGTAGGGTCGGGGGATCCTCATACGCGAACACCGGGGAGCTGTTTTTT. It is translated as CASRVGGSSYANTGELFF.